This TCR beta chain comes out of a study of PD-1 blockade in mismatch repair-deficient tumors. The CDR3 runs 13 residues. V lost 6 bases and J lost 3; bases outside the gene matches: 1. Germline-derived CDR1 and CDR2 are LNHDA and SQIVND (reference sequence). This table comes from immunoSEQ multiplex PCR, and its TCRdb copy is limited to in-frame clones, with some not included. The repertoire has over 100,000 clones, roughly 80% of them found once; the top ten carry about 5.1%. As to this clone: Antigen: not known.

Every patient had mismatch repair deficiency by PCR or immunohistochemistry. The TCR-sequenced patients were a few responders to pembrolizumab. Study results and caveats: Tumor-resident clones, often absent from pretreatment blood, expanded after pembrolizumab and then contracted.

The source is an adult with mismatch repair-deficient cancer. The specimen was peripheral blood, collected 60 weeks after starting pembrolizumab. The chain is built from TRBV19 and TRBJ1-2; 10 bases are shared with TRBD1. The CDR3 bases are TGTGCCAGTAGGGACAGGGGGGACTATGGCTACACCTTC. Translating gives CASRDRGDYGYTF.